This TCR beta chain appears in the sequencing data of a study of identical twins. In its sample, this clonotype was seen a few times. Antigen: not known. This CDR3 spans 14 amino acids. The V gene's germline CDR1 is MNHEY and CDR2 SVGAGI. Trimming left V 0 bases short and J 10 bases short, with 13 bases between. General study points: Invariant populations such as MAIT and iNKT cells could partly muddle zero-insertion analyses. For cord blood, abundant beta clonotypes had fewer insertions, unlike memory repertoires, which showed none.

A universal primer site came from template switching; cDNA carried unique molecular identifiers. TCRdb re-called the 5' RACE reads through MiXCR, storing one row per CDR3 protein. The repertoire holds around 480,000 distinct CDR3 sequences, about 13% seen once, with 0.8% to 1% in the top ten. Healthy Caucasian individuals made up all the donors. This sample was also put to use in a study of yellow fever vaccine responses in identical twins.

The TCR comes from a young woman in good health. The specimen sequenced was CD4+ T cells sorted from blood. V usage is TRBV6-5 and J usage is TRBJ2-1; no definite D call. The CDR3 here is CASSYSPRVYEQFF. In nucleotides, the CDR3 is TGTGCCAGCAGTTACTCACCACGGGTGTACGAGCAGTTCTTC.